One and the same sample provided the 7 T cell receptor beta chains below, sequenced in a study of blood T cell repertoires in COVID-19 (dated by TCRdb to the early 2020s). The library was made by the immunoSEQ multiplex PCR assay. Held by TCRdb, this immuneACCESS table contains in-frame sequences only and omits some clones. Under half of the omission traces to an unresolved V gene where checked; the cause of the rest is unknown. The sample yields a few hundred thousand clones; 87% were counted once. The ten top clones hold about 6% of the sample. Source material: PBMCs or T cells enriched from blood (not recorded which). These receptors were obtained from a woman aged 25 to 45 who had recovered from COVID-19.

The chain joins TRBV5-1 to TRBJ1-6, with a possible D match to TRBD1 (6 bases). Germline loops: CDR1 SGHRS, CDR2 YFSETQ. The CDR3 has 15 amino acids. V was trimmed by 4 bases and J by 10 bases, leaving 18 bases between them. CDR3 protein: CASSQGSLTVSPLHF. The DNA of the CDR3 is TGCGCCAGCAGCCAGGGGTCCCTCACGGTGTCACCCCTCCACTTT. Based on the CDR3 plus reference TRBV5-1 and TRBJ1-6, the full variable domain is KAGVTQTPRYLIKTRGQQVTLSCSPISGHRSVSWYQQTPGQGLQFLFEYFSETQRNKGNFPGRFSGRQFSNSRSEMNVSTLELGDSALYLCASSQGSLTVSPLHFGNGTRLTVT.

This chain links TRBV20-1 with TRBJ1-5; D gene ambiguous. The CDR3 runs 15 residues. V was pared by 3 bases and J by 4 bases, with 16 bases between. Germline loops: CDR1 DFQATT, CDR2 SNEGSKA (reference sequence). The CDR3 sequence: CSASYAGGRNQPQHF. The CDR3 nucleotides are TGCAGTGCTAGTTACGCCGGAGGACGGAATCAGCCCCAGCATTTT.

This clone was picked up one time. The chain couples TRBV7-2 to TRBJ1-2; D is unclear. Germline V gene data show CDR1 as SGHTA and CDR2 as FQGNSA. The ends were cut back, 1 base at V and 6 bases at J, with 18 bases in the middle. The CDR3 runs 16 residues. CDR3: CASSLGGGRNRDGYTF. The DNA of the CDR3 is TGTGCCAGCAGCTTAGGTGGCGGGAGGAATAGGGATGGCTACACCTTC.

CDR3 bases: TGTGCCAGCAGGAATGGTGGCGGGGGGGGCACAGATACGCAGTATTTT. Translated: CASRNGGGGGTDTQYF. This chain connects TRBV7-9 to TRBJ2-3; TRBD2 matches at 9 bases. The J segment lost 1 base and the V segment lost 6 bases, leaving 8 bases of the junction unmatched. The CDR3 totals 16 residues. Germline V lookup: CDR1 SEHNR, CDR2 FQNEAQ (reference sequence).

This chain uses TRBV7-2 with TRBJ1-1; 7 bases are a match to TRBD1. Trimming took 5 bases from V and 3 from J; bases not matched to a gene: 9. Germline CDR1 and CDR2: SGHTA and FQGNSA. There are 15 residues in the CDR3. CDR3 in amino acids: CASSPRQGRDTEAFF. The CDR3 DNA is TGTGCCAGCAGCCCCCGACAGGGACGTGACACTGAAGCTTTCTTT.

The rearrangement links TRBV6-5 to TRBJ2-5; TRBD1 matches at 8 bases. This CDR3 comprises 14 residues. V lost 6 bases, J lost 2 bases, and 5 bases stayed unmatched. Germline loops: CDR1 MNHEY, CDR2 SVGAGI. DNA of the CDR3: TGTGCCAGCAGCCCCAGGGGGCTTCAAGAGACCCAGTACTTC. Amino acid sequence: CASSPRGLQETQYF.

The chain recombines TRBV5-1 with TRBJ2-1, with 13 bases matching TRBD2. The CDR3 is 15 amino acids. CDR1 and CDR2 (germline): SGHRS, YFSETQ. Unmatched junction bases numbered 4, after V lost 3 bases and J lost 7 bases. The CDR3: CASSYGLAGVNEQFF. The CDR3 nucleotides are TGCGCCAGCAGCTACGGACTAGCGGGGGTAAATGAGCAGTTCTTC.